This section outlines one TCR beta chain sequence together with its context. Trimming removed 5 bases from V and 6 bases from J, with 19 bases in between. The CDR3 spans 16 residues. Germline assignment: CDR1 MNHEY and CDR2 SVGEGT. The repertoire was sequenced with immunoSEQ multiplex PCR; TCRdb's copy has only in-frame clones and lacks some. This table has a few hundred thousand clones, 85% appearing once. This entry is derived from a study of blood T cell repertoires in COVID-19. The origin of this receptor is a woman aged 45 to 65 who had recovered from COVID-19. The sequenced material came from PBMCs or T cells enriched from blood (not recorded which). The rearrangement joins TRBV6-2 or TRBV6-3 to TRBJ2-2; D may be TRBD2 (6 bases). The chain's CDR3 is CASSGAHLASPGELFF. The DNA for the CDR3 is TGTGCCAGCAGTGGGGCTCATCTAGCGTCGCCCGGGGAGCTGTTTTTT.